The next 22 T cell receptor beta chains were all read from a single sample in a study of blood T cell repertoires in COVID-19. TCRdb's copy holds only in-frame clones and misses some; the assay was immunoSEQ multiplex PCR. Found here are 100,000 or so clones, 69% of them singletons; the top ten hold approximately 5.9%. The sequencing input was peripheral blood. The receptors were sampled from a man at least 80 years old with acute or convalescent COVID-19.

A single count supports this clone. The rearrangement links TRBV30 to TRBJ2-7; possible D gene TRBD2, 6 bases. Trimming removed 2 bases at V and 5 bases at J, with 10 bases between. This CDR3 comprises 12 residues. Germline lookup yields CDR1 GTSNPN and CDR2 SVGIG (reference sequence). For the CDR3, the DNA is TGTGCCTGGAGTAGAGGAGGGGACGAGCAGTACTTC. It translates to CAWSRGGDEQYF.

This clone was detected a few times. V and J are TRBV15 and TRBJ1-5; D call uncertain. The CDR3 has 15 residues. CDR1 is LNHNV, CDR2 YYDKDF, per germline (reference sequence). V lost 2 bases to trimming and J lost 0 bases, with 8 bases between them. CDR3 sequence reads: CATSRQVDSNQPQHF. The CDR3 coding sequence is TGTGCCACCAGCAGACAAGTAGATAGCAATCAGCCCCAGCATTTT.

The chain is built from TRBV24-1 and TRBJ2-7, with D possibly TRBD2 on 6 matching bases. Trimming shortened V by 2 bases and J by 2 bases, and 9 bases separated the two germline ends. Per the germline V gene, CDR1 is KGHDR and CDR2 is SFDVKD. The CDR3 has 14 amino acids. The CDR3 region has the DNA TGTGCCACCAGTGATTGGGGGAGGCCCTACGAGCAGTACTTC. This translates into CATSDWGRPYEQYF.

The table lists this clone with a few counts. The sample has other DNA sequences that encode this CDR3 too. The chain has TRBV7-9 and TRBJ2-7, with TRBD1 as a possible D gene (6 bases). The CDR3 has 13 amino acids. Trimming took 5 bases from V and 4 from J, leaving 12 bases between them. Germline CDR1 SEHNR, CDR2 FQNEAQ (reference sequence). CDR3 DNA: TGTGCCAGCAGCCCAGGACAGCTTTACGAGCAGTACTTC. Its protein is CASSPGQLYEQYF. Full variable domain (missing parts from reference TRBV7-9 and TRBJ2-7): DTGVSQNPRHKITKRGQNVTFRCDPISEHNRLYWYRQTLGQGPEFLTYFQNEAQLEKSRLLSDRFSAERPKGSFSTLEIQRTEQGDSAMYLCASSPGQLYEQYFGPGTRLTVT.

There are many counts of this clone. The V and J genes are TRBV7-9 and TRBJ2-1; D is possibly TRBD2 (6 bases). Germline lookup yields CDR1 SEHNR and CDR2 FQNEAQ (reference sequence). The V end lost 1 base, the J end lost 10 bases, and 14 bases lay between the germline ends. This CDR3 has 14 residues. CDR3 bases: TGTGCCAGCAGCTTAGGGCCGGGAGCTGGAGAGCAGTTCTTC. Protein: CASSLGPGAGEQFF.

V and J are TRBV24-1 and TRBJ2-3; D is perhaps TRBD2 (5 bases). This CDR3 is 14 amino acids long. Looked up from germline, CDR1 is KGHDR and CDR2 is SFDVKD. Trimming shortened V by 3 bases and J by 9 bases, and 15 bases separated the two germline ends. As DNA, the CDR3 is TGTGCCACCAGTGATCCCTTAACTAGTCAGACGCAGTATTTT. It is translated as CATSDPLTSQTQYF.

The chain has TRBV27 and TRBJ2-5; a possible D gene is TRBD2 (5 bases). V gave up 4 bases and J gave up 7 bases, with 13 bases separating them. The CDR3 spans 13 residues. Germline V gene lookup returns CDR1 MNHEY and CDR2 SMNVEV (reference sequence). DNA for the CDR3: TGTGCCAGCAGTTCGGACGGTGAGGGGACCCAGTACTTC. It yields the protein CASSSDGEGTQYF.

V is TRBV9 and J is TRBJ2-7, with 7 bases matching TRBD2. This CDR3 contains 16 residues. V lost 1 base, J lost 3 bases, and 10 bases stayed unmatched. Germline V gives CDR1 SGDLS, CDR2 YYNGEE. This CDR3 reads CASSVSAGELDYEQYF. The CDR3 nucleotides are TGTGCCAGCAGCGTAAGCGCGGGAGAGCTAGACTACGAGCAGTACTTC.

The chain joins TRBV28 to TRBJ2-3; tentatively, D is TRBD2 (6 bases). Trimming took off 5 bases at V and 1 base at J, with 10 bases between the two ends. This CDR3 region has 14 residues. Germline V CDR1 and CDR2: MDHEN, SYDVKM. DNA for the CDR3: TGTGCCAGCAGTGATGGGACTCGCACAGATACGCAGTATTTT. Translating gives CASSDGTRTDTQYF.

This clone has more than one count but fewer than ten. The chain joins TRBV27 to TRBJ1-1; D possibly corresponds to TRBD1 (6 bases). V was pared by 6 bases and J by 0 bases, with 14 bases between. Germline V gene sequence: CDR1 MNHEY, CDR2 SMNVEV (reference sequence). This CDR3 is 15 amino acids long. The CDR3 here is CASSRLGQMNTEAFF. CDR3 sequence (DNA): TGTGCCAGCAGCCGCTTAGGACAGATGAACACTGAAGCTTTCTTT.

The V and J genes are TRBV24-1 and TRBJ2-7; 7 positions match TRBD2. Germline V gene sequence: CDR1 KGHDR, CDR2 SFDVKD. V gave up 3 bases and J gave up 3 bases; unmatched junction bases: 1. This CDR3 region has 13 residues. CDR3 loop: CATSDSGNYEQYF. The CDR3 DNA reads as TGTGCCACCAGTGATAGCGGGAACTACGAGCAGTACTTC.

V gene TRBV7-3 combines with J gene TRBJ2-3; 7 positions match TRBD1. Germline V CDR1 and CDR2: SGHTA, FQGTGA. This CDR3 region has 15 residues. Trimming removed 3 bases from V and 6 bases from J; junction bases left unmatched: 9. CDR3 sequence: CASSFSGTAPDTQYF. CDR3 nucleotide sequence: TGTGCCAGCAGCTTTAGTGGGACAGCTCCGGATACGCAGTATTTT. The full variable domain, with the rest looked up from reference TRBV7-3 and TRBJ2-3, is GAGVSQTPSNKVTEKGKYVELRCDPISGHTALYWYRQSLGQGPEFLIYFQGTGAADDSGLPNDRFFAVRPEGSVSTLKIQRTERGDSAVYLCASSFSGTAPDTQYFGPGTRLTVL.

J is TRBJ2-1 and V is TRBV5-6; D might be TRBD1 (6 bases). The CDR3 totals 13 residues. Germline lookup yields CDR1 SGHDT and CDR2 YYEEEE. The V and J ends lost 0 bases and 6 bases respectively, with 7 bases between them. The CDR3 protein is CASSLGGLNEQFF. The CDR3 DNA is TGTGCCAGCAGCTTGGGGGGGCTCAATGAGCAGTTCTTC.

This clone was seen a single time. The chain employs TRBV15 and TRBJ2-7; tentatively, D is TRBD1 (5 bases). Germline V gene sequence: CDR1 LNHNV, CDR2 YYDKDF (reference sequence). The CDR3 contains 14 residues. With 2 bases removed from V and 4 bases from J, the gap between germline ends came to 12 bases. The CDR3 protein is CATSRLTEGYEQYF. CDR3 bases: TGTGCCACCAGCAGACTGACAGAAGGTTACGAGCAGTACTTC.

This chain uses TRBV5-5 with TRBJ1-6; 7 bases map to TRBD1. The CDR3 runs to 14 residues. The germline gives CDR1 SGHKS, CDR2 YYEKEE (reference sequence). The V gene end was trimmed by 7 bases and the J gene end by 8 bases; junction bases not matched to a gene: 9. The CDR3 DNA is TGTGCCAGCGAAGGGACAGCGAGGTATTCACCCCTCCACTTT. Residues: CASEGTARYSPLHF.

This clone was picked up one time. The rearrangement uses TRBV9 and TRBJ2-1; TRBD2 might be the D (6 bases). This CDR3 comprises 12 residues. The V end was cut by 4 bases, the J end by 8 bases, with 10 bases between. Per the germline V gene, CDR1 is SGDLS and CDR2 is YYNGEE. CDR3 sequence: CASSTGLHEQFF. Here the CDR3 DNA reads TGTGCCAGCAGCACGGGACTCCATGAGCAGTTCTTC.

This rearrangement joins TRBV7-3 to TRBJ2-6; D is ambiguous. The V and J ends lost 3 bases and 0 bases respectively, with 12 bases between them. The CDR3 is 17 residues long. In germline, CDR1 is SGHTA, CDR2 FQGTGA. CDR3 DNA sequence: TGTGCCAGCAGCTTCATCCCAAGTAGCTCTGGGGCCAACGTCCTGACTTTC. It translates to CASSFIPSSSGANVLTF.

V usage is TRBV10-3 and J usage is TRBJ2-3; TRBD2 is a possible D gene (6 bases). CDR1 ENHRY and CDR2 SYGVKD come from the germline V gene. Between the trimmed V and J ends, which lost 8 bases and 0 bases, there was a span of 9 bases. CDR3 length: 13 residues. CDR3 residues: CAIRRESTDTQYF. For the CDR3, the DNA is TGTGCCATCCGACGGGAGAGCACAGATACGCAGTATTTT.

V gene TRBV19 combines with J gene TRBJ2-3; D ambiguous. V lost 5 bases and J lost 0, with 6 bases in between. This CDR3 has 13 amino acids. The germline V gene encodes CDR1 LNHDA and CDR2 SQIVND (reference sequence). As DNA, the CDR3 is TGTGCCAGTAGTTACGGTAGCACAGATACGCAGTATTTT. Its translation is CASSYGSTDTQYF. Complete variable domain (other parts from reference TRBV19 and TRBJ2-3): DGGITQSPKYLFRKEGQNVTLSCEQNLNHDAMYWYRQDPGQGLRLIYYSQIVNDFQKGDIAEGYSVSREKKESFPLTVTSAQKNPTAFYLCASSYGSTDTQYFGPGTRLTVL.

The rearrangement joins TRBV27 to TRBJ2-3; 8 positions agree with TRBD2. The CDR3 is made up of 16 amino acids. V lost 5 bases, J lost 3 bases, and 10 bases stayed unmatched. Looked up from germline, CDR1 is MNHEY and CDR2 is SMNVEV (reference sequence). DNA of the CDR3: TGTGCCAGCAGTGCTCTAACTAGCGGAGTAACAGATACGCAGTATTTT. Translating gives CASSALTSGVTDTQYF.

The V call is TRBV5-6, the J call TRBJ1-2; D call uncertain. Germline CDR1 is SGHDT and CDR2 is YYEEEE. The CDR3 loop spans 14 amino acids. The V end was cut by 2 bases, the J end by 4 bases, with 12 bases between. CDR3 in amino acids: CASSFRGETYGYTF. Written as DNA, the CDR3 is TGTGCCAGCAGCTTTCGGGGAGAGACCTATGGCTACACCTTC.

This clone was found a few times. The gene calls are TRBV11-2 and TRBJ2-5, with D possibly matching TRBD2 (5 bases). The CDR3 runs to 15 residues. Germline V gene data show CDR1 as SGHAT and CDR2 as FQNNGV. V was cut by 7 bases and J by 4 bases, with 19 bases left in between. This CDR3 is CASTLSGNGGETQYF. The CDR3, as DNA: TGTGCCAGCACTCTTTCCGGGAATGGAGGAGAGACCCAGTACTTC.